This T cell receptor beta chain is from a study of blood T cell repertoires in COVID-19. A few counts support this clone. The assay was immunoSEQ multiplex PCR, and TCRdb's table has in-frame clones only and misses some. The sample holds some 40,000 clones; approximately 80% are singletons and the top ten take 16%. Deletions cut 4 bases from V and 0 bases from J, with 6 bases between. CDR1 and CDR2 from the germline V gene are SQVTM and ANQGSEA. This CDR3 is built from 13 residues. Sample: peripheral blood. J is TRBJ2-2 and V is TRBV29-1; D ambiguous. This TCR was sampled from a man aged 65-85 years with acute or convalescent COVID-19. The DNA for the CDR3 is TGCAGCGTTGGGGCCCCGAACACCGGGGAGCTGTTTTTT. It encodes CSVGAPNTGELFF.